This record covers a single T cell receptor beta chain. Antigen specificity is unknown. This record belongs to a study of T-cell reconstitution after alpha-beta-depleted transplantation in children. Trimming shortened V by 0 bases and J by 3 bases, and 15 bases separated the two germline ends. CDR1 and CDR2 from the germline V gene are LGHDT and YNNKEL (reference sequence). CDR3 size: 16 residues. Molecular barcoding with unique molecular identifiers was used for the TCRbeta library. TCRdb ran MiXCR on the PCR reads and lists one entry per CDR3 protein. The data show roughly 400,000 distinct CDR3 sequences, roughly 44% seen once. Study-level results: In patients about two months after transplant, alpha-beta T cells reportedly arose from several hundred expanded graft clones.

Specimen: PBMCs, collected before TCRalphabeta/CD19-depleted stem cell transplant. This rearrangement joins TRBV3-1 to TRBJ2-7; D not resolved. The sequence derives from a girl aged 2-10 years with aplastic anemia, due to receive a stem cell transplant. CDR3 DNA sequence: TGTGCCAGCAGCCAAGATCGGCCCTGGGGATACTACGAGCAGTACTTC. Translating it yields CASSQDRPWGYYEQYF.